A selection of T cell receptor beta chains follows, all from one sample in a study of CD8 T cells in Susac syndrome. In TCRdb, the immunoSEQ multiplex PCR reads were re-called with MiXCR into one record per CDR3 protein. The sample lists 250,000 to 300,000 distinct CDR3 sequences, about 91% seen once, with around 0.18% in the top ten. Material: CD8+ T cells from PBMCs. These receptors were obtained from a human donor with multiple sclerosis. CDR3s include the opening cysteine and the closing phenylalanine or tryptophan. A D gene is named only where the DNA matches it firmly. The listing skips clone size in some rows; elsewhere it reads once, few, many or a size class.

length	V	size	J	D	CDR3	DNA
12	TRBV19	NA	TRBJ2-1	NA	CASSIGPEEQFF	TGTGCCAGTAGTATCGGCCCGGAGGAGCAGTTCTTC
15	TRBV2	NA	TRBJ2-3	NA	CASSGGTTSTDTQYF	TGTGCCAGCAGTGGGGGGACGACTAGCACAGATACGCAGTATTTT
15	TRBV19	NA	TRBJ1-4	TRBD1	CASSPTGGPNEKLFF	TGTGCCAGTAGCCCTACAGGGGGGCCTAATGAAAAACTGTTTTTT
15	TRBV27	NA	TRBJ2-1	TRBD1	CASSYGQGYYNEQFF	TGTGCCAGCAGTTACGGACAGGGGTACTACAATGAGCAGTTCTTC
15	TRBV7-2	NA	TRBJ2-6	NA	CASSWTPPGANVLTF	TGTGCCAGCAGCTGGACACCGCCTGGGGCCAACGTCCTGACTTTC
14	TRBV12-3/TRBV12-4	NA	TRBJ2-7	NA	CASSLAGPAYEQYF	TGTGCCAGCAGTTTAGCGGGACCAGCCTACGAGCAGTACTTC
15	TRBV29-1	NA	TRBJ2-3	TRBD2	CSPRRAGGPTDTQYF	TGCAGCCCGAGGAGAGCGGGAGGGCCGACAGATACGCAGTATTTT
14	TRBV7-9	NA	TRBJ2-1	TRBD2	CASSLGTSGGEQFF	TGTGCCAGCAGCTTAGGGACTAGCGGGGGAGAGCAGTTCTTC
12	TRBV20-1	NA	TRBJ2-1	TRBD1	CTSDRGFREQFF	TGTACCTCGGACAGGGGGTTTCGGGAGCAGTTCTTC
17	TRBV3-1	NA	TRBJ1-2	TRBD1	CASSQLQQGPSNYGYTF	TGTGCCAGCAGCCAATTACAACAGGGGCCCAGTAACTATGGCTACACCTTC
17	TRBV7-9	once	TRBJ2-5	TRBD2	CASSLAGASGREETQYF	TGTGCCAGCAGCTTAGCCGGGGCTAGCGGGAGAGAGGAGACCCAGTACTTC
14	TRBV28	NA	TRBJ1-2	NA	CASSLILPGSGYTF	TGTGCCAGCAGTTTAATTCTCCCCGGGTCGGGCTACACCTTC
16	TRBV2	NA	TRBJ2-3	TRBD2	CASSEMAGGLTDTQYF	TGTGCCAGCAGTGAGATGGCGGGGGGTCTTACAGATACGCAGTATTTT
13	TRBV6-1	NA	TRBJ2-3	TRBD2	CTLAGTSTDTQYF	TGTACCCTAGCGGGGACGAGCACAGATACGCAGTATTTT
13	TRBV19	NA	TRBJ1-1	NA	CASSGSANTEAFF	TGTGCCAGTAGTGGGTCAGCGAACACTGAAGCTTTCTTT
14	TRBV4-1	NA	TRBJ2-2	NA	CASSPGPGSGELFF	TGCGCCAGCAGCCCAGGGCCAGGGTCCGGGGAGCTGTTTTTT
16	TRBV4-3	few	TRBJ2-3	NA	CASSQDREAPTDTQYF	TGCGCCAGCAGCCAAGACAGGGAGGCCCCCACAGATACGCAGTATTTT
18	TRBV29-1	once	TRBJ1-1	NA	CSVEDGEIGEGLGTEAFF	TGCAGCGTTGAAGACGGGGAAATCGGGGAGGGGTTAGGCACTGAAGCTTTCTTT
14	TRBV2	NA	TRBJ1-1	NA	CASSDLQGPTEAFF	TGTGCCAGCAGTGATCTTCAGGGTCCCACTGAAGCTTTCTTT
17	TRBV6-5	few	TRBJ2-1	NA	CASSSAGDPHSYNEQFF	TGTGCCAGCAGTTCCGCAGGGGACCCACATTCCTACAATGAGCAGTTCTTC
18	TRBV19	once	TRBJ2-3	TRBD2	CASSTPGLEASGPDTQYF	TGTGCCAGTAGTACGCCGGGACTAGAAGCTAGCGGCCCAGATACGCAGTATTTT
14	TRBV27	NA	TRBJ2-7	TRBD1	CASSFYRGNYEQYF	TGTGCCAGCAGTTTCTACAGGGGGAACTACGAGCAGTACTTC
16	TRBV12-3/TRBV12-4	NA	TRBJ2-3	NA	CASSSSPTESTDTQYF	TGTGCCAGCAGTTCTTCCCCGACAGAAAGCACAGATACGCAGTATTTT
16	TRBV7-8	NA	TRBJ2-3	NA	CASSFHGGAYTDTQYF	TGTGCCAGCAGCTTTCACGGGGGAGCTTACACAGATACGCAGTATTTT
21	TRBV20-1	NA	TRBJ2-3	TRBD2	CSASQTGTSGLTLGRGDTQYF	TGCAGTGCTAGCCAAACCGGGACTAGCGGACTAACTCTTGGGCGGGGAGATACGCAGTATTTT
13	TRBV7-2	few	TRBJ2-7	NA	CASSSLRSYEQYF	TGTGCCAGCAGCTCCCTGCGGAGCTACGAGCAGTACTTC
17	TRBV12-3/TRBV12-4	once	TRBJ2-6	NA	CASSPLYPSSGANVLTF	TGTGCCAGCAGTCCACTCTACCCTAGCTCTGGGGCCAACGTCCTGACTTTC
14	TRBV27	NA	TRBJ2-3	NA	CASTGLPGTDTQYF	TGTGCCAGCACAGGACTGCCGGGCACAGATACGCAGTATTTT
15	TRBV28	NA	TRBJ2-1	TRBD1	CASSFPGTGANEQFF	TGTGCCAGCAGTTTCCCCGGGACAGGGGCCAATGAGCAGTTCTTC
12	TRBV7-9	NA	TRBJ2-2	NA	CASRENTGELFF	TGTGCCTCGAGGGAGAACACCGGGGAGCTGTTTTTT
16	TRBV28	NA	TRBJ2-5	NA	CASSLPQTRGRETQYF	TGTGCCAGCAGTTTACCCCAGACACGGGGGCGAGAGACCCAGTACTTC
18	TRBV7-2	once	TRBJ2-3	TRBD1	CASRNRGQYPLGTDTQYF	TGTGCCAGCAGAAATAGGGGACAGTACCCTCTAGGCACAGATACGCAGTATTTT
14	TRBV6-6	NA	TRBJ1-1	TRBD1	CASSHIDRGTEAFF	TGTGCCAGCAGTCATATCGACAGGGGCACTGAAGCTTTCTTT
15	TRBV28	NA	TRBJ2-1	TRBD2	CASSEPGLVRHEQFF	TGTGCCAGCAGTGAACCGGGACTAGTTCGTCATGAGCAGTTCTTC
16	TRBV4-2	NA	TRBJ2-7	NA	CASSQVLGESSYEQYF	TGTGCCAGCAGCCAAGTTTTAGGGGAGTCCTCCTACGAGCAGTACTTC